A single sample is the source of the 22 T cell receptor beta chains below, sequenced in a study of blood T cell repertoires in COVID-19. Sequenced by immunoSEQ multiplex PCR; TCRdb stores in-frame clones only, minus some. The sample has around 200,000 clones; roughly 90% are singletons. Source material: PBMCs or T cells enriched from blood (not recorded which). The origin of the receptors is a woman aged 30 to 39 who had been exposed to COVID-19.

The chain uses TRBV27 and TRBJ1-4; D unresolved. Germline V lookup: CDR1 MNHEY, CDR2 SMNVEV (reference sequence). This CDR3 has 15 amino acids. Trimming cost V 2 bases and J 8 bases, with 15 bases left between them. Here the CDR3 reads CASSLTGGLGEKLFF. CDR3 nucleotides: TGTGCCAGCAGTTTAACGGGCGGACTGGGGGAAAAACTGTTTTTT.

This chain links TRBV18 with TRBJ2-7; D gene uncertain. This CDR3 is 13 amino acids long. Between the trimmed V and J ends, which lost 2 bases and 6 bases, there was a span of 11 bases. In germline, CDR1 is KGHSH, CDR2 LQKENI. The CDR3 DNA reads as TGTGCCAGCTCACCATCGTCCCTCGGCGAGCAGTACTTC. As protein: CASSPSSLGEQYF.

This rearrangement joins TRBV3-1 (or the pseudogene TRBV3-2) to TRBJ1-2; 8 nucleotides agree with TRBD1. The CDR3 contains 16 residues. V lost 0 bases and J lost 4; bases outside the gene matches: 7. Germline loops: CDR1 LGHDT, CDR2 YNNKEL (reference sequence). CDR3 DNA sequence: TGTGCCAGCAGCCAAGATTCGGCAGGGGGCCGCTATGGCTACACCTTC. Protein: CASSQDSAGGRYGYTF.

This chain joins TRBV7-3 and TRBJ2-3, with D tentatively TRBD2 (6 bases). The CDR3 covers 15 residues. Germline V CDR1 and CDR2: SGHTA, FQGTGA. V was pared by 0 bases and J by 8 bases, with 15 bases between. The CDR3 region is CASSLTSGAIGTQYF. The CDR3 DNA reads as TGTGCCAGCAGCTTAACTAGCGGAGCGATAGGTACGCAGTATTTT.

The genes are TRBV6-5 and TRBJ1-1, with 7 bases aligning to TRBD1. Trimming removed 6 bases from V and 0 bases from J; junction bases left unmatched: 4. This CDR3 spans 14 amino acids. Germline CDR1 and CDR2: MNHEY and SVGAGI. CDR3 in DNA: TGTGCCAGCAGACGCGGGACAGTGAACACTGAAGCTTTCTTT. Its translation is CASRRGTVNTEAFF.

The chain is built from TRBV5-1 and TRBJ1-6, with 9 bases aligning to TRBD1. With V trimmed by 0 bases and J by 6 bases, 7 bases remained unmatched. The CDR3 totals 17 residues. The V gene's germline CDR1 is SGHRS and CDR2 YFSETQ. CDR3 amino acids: CASSLAETGGGNSPLHF. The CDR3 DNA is TGCGCCAGCAGCTTGGCCGAGACAGGGGGAGGTAATTCACCCCTCCACTTT.

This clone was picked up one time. The CDR3: CASSPPPGQHYEQYF. The CDR3 region has the DNA TGTGCCAGCTCACCACCGCCGGGACAGCACTACGAGCAGTACTTC. The V and J genes are TRBV18 and TRBJ2-7; 7 positions match TRBD1. Losses at the gene ends were 0 bases for V and 3 bases for J; bases not matched to a gene: 5. The CDR3 loop spans 15 amino acids. CDR1 and CDR2 from the germline V gene are KGHSH and LQKENI.

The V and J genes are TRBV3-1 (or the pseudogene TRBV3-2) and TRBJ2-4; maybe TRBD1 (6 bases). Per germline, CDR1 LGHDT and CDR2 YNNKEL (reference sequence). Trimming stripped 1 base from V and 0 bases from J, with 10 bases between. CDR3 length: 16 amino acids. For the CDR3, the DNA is TGTGCCAGCAGCCAAGTGACAGGCCAAGCCAAAAACATTCAGTACTTC. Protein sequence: CASSQVTGQAKNIQYF.

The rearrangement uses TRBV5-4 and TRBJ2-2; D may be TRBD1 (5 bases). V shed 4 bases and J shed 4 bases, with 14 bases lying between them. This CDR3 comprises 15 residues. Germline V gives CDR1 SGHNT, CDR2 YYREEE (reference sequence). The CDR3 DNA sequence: TGTGCCAGCAGCACCCAACAGGATCCCACCGGGGAGCTGTTTTTT. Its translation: CASSTQQDPTGELFF.

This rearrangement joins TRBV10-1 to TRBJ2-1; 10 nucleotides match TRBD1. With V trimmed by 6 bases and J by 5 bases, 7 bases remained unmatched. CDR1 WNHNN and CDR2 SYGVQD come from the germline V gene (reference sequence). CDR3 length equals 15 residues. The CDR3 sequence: CASSEAGTGDNEQFF. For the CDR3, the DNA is TGCGCCAGCAGCGAAGCCGGGACAGGGGACAATGAGCAGTTCTTC.

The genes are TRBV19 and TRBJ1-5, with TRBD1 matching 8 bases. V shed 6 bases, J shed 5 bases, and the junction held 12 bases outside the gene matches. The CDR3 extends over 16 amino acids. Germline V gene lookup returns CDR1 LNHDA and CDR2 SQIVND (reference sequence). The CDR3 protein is CASSTWTGRRDQPQHF. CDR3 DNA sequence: TGTGCCAGTAGCACATGGACAGGGAGGAGGGATCAGCCCCAGCATTTT. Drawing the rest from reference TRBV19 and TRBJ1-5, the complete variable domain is DGGITQSPKYLFRKEGQNVTLSCEQNLNHDAMYWYRQDPGQGLRLIYYSQIVNDFQKGDIAEGYSVSREKKESFPLTVTSAQKNPTAFYLCASSTWTGRRDQPQHFGDGTRLSIL.

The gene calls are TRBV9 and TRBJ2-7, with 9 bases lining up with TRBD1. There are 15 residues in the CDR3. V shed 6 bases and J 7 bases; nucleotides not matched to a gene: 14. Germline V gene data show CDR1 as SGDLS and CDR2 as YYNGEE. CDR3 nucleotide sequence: TGTGCCAGCACTCTGGGGGGGGGACAGGGTGGTGAGCAGTACTTC. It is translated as CASTLGGGQGGEQYF.

The CDR3 nucleotides read TGTGCCAGCAGTTCAGGGTTTGGCTACACCTTC. Amino acid sequence: CASSSGFGYTF. The chain carries TRBV2 and TRBJ1-2, with a possible D match to TRBD1 (5 bases). The germline gives CDR1 SNHLY, CDR2 FYNNEI. V was trimmed by 5 bases and J by 7 bases, leaving 8 bases between them. CDR3 length: 11 residues. The entire variable domain, with the rest obtained from reference TRBV2 and TRBJ1-2, is as follows: EPEVTQTPSHQVTQMGQEVILRCVPISNHLYFYWYRQILGQKVEFLVSFYNNEISEKSEIFDDQFSVERPDGSNFTLKIRSTKLEDSAMYFCASSSGFGYTFGSGTRLTVV.

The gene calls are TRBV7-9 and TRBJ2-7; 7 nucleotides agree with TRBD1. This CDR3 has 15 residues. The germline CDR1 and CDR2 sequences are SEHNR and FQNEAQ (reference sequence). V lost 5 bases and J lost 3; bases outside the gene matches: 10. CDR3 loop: CASSRDRDVVYEQYF. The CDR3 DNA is TGTGCCAGCAGCCGTGACAGGGACGTTGTCTACGAGCAGTACTTC.

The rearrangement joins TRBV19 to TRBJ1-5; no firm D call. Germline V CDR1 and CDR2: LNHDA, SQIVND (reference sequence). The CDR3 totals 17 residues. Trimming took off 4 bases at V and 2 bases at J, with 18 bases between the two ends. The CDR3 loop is CASSTLVGRIGNQPQHF. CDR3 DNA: TGTGCCAGTAGTACCCTCGTGGGGAGGATCGGCAATCAGCCCCAGCATTTT.

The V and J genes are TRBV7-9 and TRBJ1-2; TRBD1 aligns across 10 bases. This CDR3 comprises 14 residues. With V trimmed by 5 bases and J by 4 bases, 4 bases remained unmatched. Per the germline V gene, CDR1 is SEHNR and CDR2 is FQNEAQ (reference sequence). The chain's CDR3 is CASSRDRGTYGYTF. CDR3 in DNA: TGTGCCAGCAGCCGGGACAGGGGCACCTATGGCTACACCTTC. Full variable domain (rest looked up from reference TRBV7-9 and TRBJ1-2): DTGVSQNPRHKITKRGQNVTFRCDPISEHNRLYWYRQTLGQGPEFLTYFQNEAQLEKSRLLSDRFSAERPKGSFSTLEIQRTEQGDSAMYLCASSRDRGTYGYTFGSGTRLTVV.

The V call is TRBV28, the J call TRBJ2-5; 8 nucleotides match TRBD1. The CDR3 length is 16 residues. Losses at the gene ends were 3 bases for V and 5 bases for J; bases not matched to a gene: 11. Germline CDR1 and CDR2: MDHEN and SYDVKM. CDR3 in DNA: TGTGCCAGCAGTTTCGCCCCCGACAGGGGCTGGGAGACCCAGTACTTC. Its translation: CASSFAPDRGWETQYF.

The CDR3 DNA is TGTGCCAGCAACCTTTTTCCCGGGACAAGCTATGGCTACACCTTC. Translating it yields CASNLFPGTSYGYTF. The genes are TRBV6-5 and TRBJ1-2, with a weak D call TRBD1 (6 bases). Germline assignment: CDR1 MNHEY and CDR2 SVGAGI. The CDR3 covers 15 residues. Trimming took off 7 bases at V and 4 bases at J, with 19 bases between the two ends.

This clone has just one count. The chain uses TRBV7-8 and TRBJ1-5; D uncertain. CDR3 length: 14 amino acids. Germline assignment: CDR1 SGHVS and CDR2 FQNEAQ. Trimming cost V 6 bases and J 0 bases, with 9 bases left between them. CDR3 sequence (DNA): TGTGCCAGCAGGCGTGATAATAGCAATCAGCCCCAGCATTTT. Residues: CASRRDNSNQPQHF.

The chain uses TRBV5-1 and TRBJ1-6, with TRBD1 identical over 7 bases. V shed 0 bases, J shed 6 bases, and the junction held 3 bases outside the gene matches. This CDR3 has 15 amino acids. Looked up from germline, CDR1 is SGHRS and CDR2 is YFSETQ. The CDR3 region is CASSLEGTANSPLHF. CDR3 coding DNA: TGCGCCAGCAGCTTGGAGGGGACAGCTAATTCACCCCTCCACTTT.

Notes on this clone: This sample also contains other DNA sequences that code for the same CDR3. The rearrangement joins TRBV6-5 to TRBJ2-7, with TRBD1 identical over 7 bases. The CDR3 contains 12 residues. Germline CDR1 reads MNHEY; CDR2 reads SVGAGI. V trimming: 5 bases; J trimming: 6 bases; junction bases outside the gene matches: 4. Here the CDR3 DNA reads TGTGCCAGCAGTCGACAGGGTGGCGAGCAGTACTTC. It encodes CASSRQGGEQYF.

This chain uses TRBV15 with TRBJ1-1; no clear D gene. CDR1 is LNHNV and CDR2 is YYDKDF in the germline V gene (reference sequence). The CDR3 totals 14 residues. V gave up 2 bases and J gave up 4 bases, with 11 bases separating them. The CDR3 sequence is CATSRRGWGTEAFF. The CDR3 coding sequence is TGTGCCACCAGCAGACGGGGTTGGGGCACTGAAGCTTTCTTT.